The clone carrying this T cell receptor (beta chain) was observed a single time. The antigen is unknown. The CDR3 loop spans 14 amino acids. Germline values: CDR1 KGHSH, CDR2 LQKENI. V shed 6 bases and J 9 bases; nucleotides not matched to a gene: 6. The data were obtained in a study of T cell responses to AZD1222 COVID-19 vaccine. Findings and limits, study-wide: Spike-specific TCR repertoires showed rising breadth and depth after two AZD1222 doses. Close to half of spike-specific TCRs reportedly recognize unmutated variant regions. Across the whole spike, CD4 TCRs peaked at regions 160-218 and 743-854.

The assay was immunoSEQ multiplex PCR, and TCRdb's table has in-frame clones only and misses some. The repertoire consists of 65,000 to 85,000 clones, with around four fifths occurring once and the leading ten covering 20% to 25%. The starting material was peripheral blood, obtained on day 0 of AZD1222 vaccination. The TCR comes from an adult in good health. The chain uses TRBV18 and TRBJ1-6; TRBD1 matches 9 bases. CDR3 coding DNA: TGTGCCAGCTCGCGGGACAGGGAAGGTTCACCCCTCCACTTT. This encodes CASSRDREGSPLHF.